The clone carrying this T cell receptor beta chain has only a few counts. Its target is not known. The study made its TCR cDNA through 5'RACE template switching. That step introduced a universal primer site along with UMIs. One entry per CDR3 protein, called by TCRdb with MiXCR from the 5' RACE reads. The repertoire has around 530,000 distinct CDR3 sequences, roughly 17% of them found once; the top ten carry around a sixth. The CDR3 length is 15 residues. Trimming left V 7 bases short and J 1 base short, with 13 bases between. This sample stems from a study of T cells after yellow fever vaccination. General observations from the study: Contaminants from the bulk population, in the form of abundant clonotypes, could be found in FACS-sorted repertoires.

The input for sequencing was PBMCs, taken 5 to 6 days after the first yellow fever vaccination. V and J are TRBV12-3 or TRBV12-4 and TRBJ2-2; D not certain. The sequence derives from a man between 18 and 35 years old who received the YFV17D yellow fever vaccine. CDR3 coding DNA: TGTGCCAGCACTATCGGACGGCAGAACACCGGGGAGCTGTTTTTT. Its protein product is CASTIGRQNTGELFF.